The 22 T cell receptor beta chains in this list originate from one sample, sequenced in a study of shared clonotypes between healthy human individuals. TCRdb's copy holds only in-frame clones and misses some; the assay was immunoSEQ multiplex PCR. This repertoire shows around 2.3 million clones, around 95% found once; its top ten account for roughly 0.13%. Material for sequencing was naive CD4+ T cells sorted from blood. The subset here: CD45RA+ positively selected. The receptors originated from a man aged 18-30 years in good health.

The V and J genes are TRBV19 and TRBJ2-7, with 9 bases identical to TRBD2. The V gene end was trimmed by 4 bases and the J gene end by 4 bases; junction bases not matched to a gene: 8. Per the germline V gene, CDR1 is LNHDA and CDR2 is SQIVND (reference sequence). There are 15 residues in the CDR3. The CDR3 DNA follows: TGTGCCAGTAGTAGGGGACTAGCAGAGCGGTACGAGCAGTACTTC. Translated, it gives CASSRGLAERYEQYF. The entire variable domain, with the rest obtained from reference TRBV19 and TRBJ2-7, is as follows: DGGITQSPKYLFRKEGQNVTLSCEQNLNHDAMYWYRQDPGQGLRLIYYSQIVNDFQKGDIAEGYSVSREKKESFPLTVTSAQKNPTAFYLCASSRGLAERYEQYFGPGTRLTVT.

The chain has TRBV7-2 and TRBJ1-5; D ambiguous. There are 12 residues in the CDR3. The germline CDR1 and CDR2 sequences are SGHTA and FQGNSA. V lost 3 bases and J lost 7, with 7 bases in between. The CDR3 nucleotides are TGTGCCAGCAGCTTCTTGGAGCAGCCCCAGCATTTT. It yields the protein CASSFLEQPQHF. The full variable domain, its missing parts supplied by reference TRBV7-2 and TRBJ1-5, is GAGVSQSPSNKVTEKGKDVELRCDPISGHTALYWYRQSLGQGLEFLIYFQGNSAPDKSGLPSDRFSAERTGGSVSTLTIQRTQQEDSAVYLCASSFLEQPQHFGDGTRLSIL.

The rearrangement uses TRBV6-5 and TRBJ1-6; 10 bases agree with TRBD1. The CDR3 runs 16 residues. Per the germline V gene, CDR1 is MNHEY and CDR2 is SVGAGI. After removal of 4 bases from V and 7 bases from J, the junction contained 7 bases not matched to a gene. CDR3 DNA sequence: TGTGCCAGCAGTTTAGGGACAGGGGTTAAAAATTCACCCCTCCACTTT. It specifies CASSLGTGVKNSPLHF.

The J gene is TRBJ2-1, the V gene TRBV5-1; D is undetermined. CDR1 and CDR2 from the germline V gene are SGHRS and YFSETQ. The CDR3 totals 13 residues. V lost 0 bases, J lost 7 bases, and 8 bases lay in between. This chain's CDR3 is CASSLATLNEQFF. CDR3 in DNA: TGCGCCAGCAGCTTGGCCACTCTGAATGAGCAGTTCTTC.

As concerns this clone: Other DNA sequences from this sample encode an identical CDR3 as well. V gene TRBV7-9 combines with J gene TRBJ1-1; D gene unclear. Germline lookup yields CDR1 SEHNR and CDR2 FQNEAQ (reference sequence). This CDR3 comprises 13 residues. Trimming pared 5 bases from V and 1 base from J, leaving 8 bases between. The CDR3 sequence: CASSLTPNTEAFF. CDR3 DNA sequence: TGTGCCAGCAGCCTCACTCCGAACACTGAAGCTTTCTTT.

The chain uses TRBV30 and TRBJ1-4; TRBD1 agrees at 7 bases. V was pared by 6 bases and J by 7 bases, with 20 bases of the junction left unmatched. Germline CDR1 reads GTSNPN; CDR2 reads SVGIG (reference sequence). The CDR3 is 17 residues long. In DNA, the CDR3 is TGTGCCTGTGATAGCGTAGGGGGCCCTGCTCTTATTGAAAAACTGTTTTTT. Its translation: CACDSVGGPALIEKLFF.

J is TRBJ1-3 and V is TRBV19; D gene unclear. V was trimmed by 3 bases and J by 7 bases, leaving 16 bases between them. Looked up from germline, CDR1 is LNHDA and CDR2 is SQIVND (reference sequence). This CDR3 region has 15 residues. The CDR3 region has the DNA TGTGCCAGTAGTATCGGCAGTCGGGTGAGGAACACCATATATTTT. Translated, it gives CASSIGSRVRNTIYF.

The V gene is TRBV18, the J gene TRBJ1-2; 9 bases match TRBD1. The germline V gene has CDR1 KGHSH and CDR2 LQKENI. Unmatched junction bases numbered 15, after V lost 6 bases and J lost 10 bases. This CDR3 is built from 15 residues. The CDR3 bases are TGTGCCAGCTCCCCCGGACAGGGGACTTCGACCCTCTACACCTTC. Protein: CASSPGQGTSTLYTF.

The rearrangement links TRBV23-1 to TRBJ1-6; D is possibly TRBD1 (6 bases). TRBV23-1 carries the ORF label, with uncertain function. The CDR3 has 15 residues. The V end was cut by 2 bases, the J end by 11 bases, with 16 bases between. The CDR3 DNA sequence: TGCGCCAGCAGTCAAAAGATGACAGGTTGGACACCCCTCCACTTT. Its protein product is CASSQKMTGWTPLHF.

The chain is built from TRBV5-1 and TRBJ2-2; unclear D gene. Per the germline V gene, CDR1 is SGHRS and CDR2 is YFSETQ. The germline V and J ends were trimmed by 2 bases and 7 bases, with 3 bases remaining between them. This CDR3 is built from 11 residues. The CDR3 region has the DNA TGCGCCAGCAGCTTCGTCGGGGAGCTGTTTTTT. Translating gives CASSFVGELFF.

V is TRBV5-6 and J is TRBJ2-6, with 7 bases aligning to TRBD1. Germline V lookup: CDR1 SGHDT, CDR2 YYEEEE. Trimming removed 0 bases from V and 0 bases from J; junction bases left unmatched: 3. The CDR3 length is 17 residues. As DNA, the CDR3 is TGTGCCAGCAGCTTGGAAGGGGGCCCCTCTGGGGCCAACGTCCTGACTTTC. Protein sequence: CASSLEGGPSGANVLTF.

This chain joins TRBV28 and TRBJ1-4; tentative D call: TRBD1 (5 bases). This CDR3 is built from 18 residues. Germline V gives CDR1 MDHEN, CDR2 SYDVKM. The V end lost 5 bases, the J end lost 0 bases, and 19 bases lay between the germline ends. CDR3 protein: CASSPILQGLATNEKLFF. CDR3 coding DNA: TGTGCCAGCAGTCCAATTCTCCAGGGATTAGCAACTAATGAAAAACTGTTTTTT. Looking up the rest from reference TRBV28 and TRBJ1-4 gives the full variable domain: DVKVTQSSRYLVKRTGEKVFLECVQDMDHENMFWYRQDPGLGLRLIYFSYDVKMKEKGDIPEGYSVSREKKERFSLILESASTNQTSMYLCASSPILQGLATNEKLFFGSGTQLSVL.

This sequence joins TRBV11-2 and TRBJ1-6, with D maybe TRBD1 (6 bases). The length of the CDR3 is 16 residues. Trimming shortened V by 1 base and J by 8 bases, and 15 bases separated the two germline ends. The germline V gene has CDR1 SGHAT and CDR2 FQNNGV. CDR3 region: CASSLGWGAGDSPLHF. CDR3 in DNA: TGTGCCAGCAGCTTAGGTTGGGGGGCAGGGGATTCACCCCTCCACTTT.

The chain is built from TRBV6-1 and TRBJ1-2, with TRBD1 matching over 10 bases. Germline V lookup: CDR1 MNHNS, CDR2 SASEGT. The CDR3 loop spans 15 amino acids. The V segment lost 4 bases and the J segment 4 bases; nucleotides outside the gene matches: 6. The CDR3 coding sequence is TGTGCCAGCAGTGCAACCGGGACAGGGGTCTATGGCTACACCTTC. Its protein product is CASSATGTGVYGYTF.

This chain links TRBV5-1 with TRBJ2-1; TRBD1 matches 9 bases. Germline-derived CDR1 and CDR2 are SGHRS and YFSETQ. CDR3 length: 15 amino acids. Trimming at V came to 3 bases and at J to 5 bases, leaving 6 bases not matched to a gene. Here the CDR3 reads CASSWGQGGDNEQFF. Here the CDR3 DNA reads TGCGCCAGCAGCTGGGGACAGGGCGGGGACAATGAGCAGTTCTTC.

With respect to this clone: Other DNA sequences in the same sample also yield this CDR3. The chain employs TRBV2 and TRBJ2-7; perhaps TRBD2 as D (5 bases). This CDR3 has 11 residues. V was cut by 7 bases and J by 2 bases, with 6 bases left in between. Germline lookup yields CDR1 SNHLY and CDR2 FYNNEI. The CDR3 is CASTGAYEQYF. The DNA of the CDR3 is TGTGCCAGCACCGGGGCCTACGAGCAGTACTTC.

V and J are TRBV5-4 and TRBJ2-3, with 8 bases matching TRBD2. The CDR3 covers 14 residues. V lost 6 bases, J lost 5 bases, and 8 bases stayed unmatched. Germline values: CDR1 SGHNT, CDR2 YYREEE (reference sequence). The CDR3 DNA follows: TGTGCCAGCACCCCGGGACTAGTAATAGATACGCAGTATTTT. It encodes CASTPGLVIDTQYF.

V is TRBV10-3 and J is TRBJ1-2, with 10 bases aligning to TRBD1. V shed 0 bases and J 4 bases; nucleotides not matched to a gene: 2. Germline CDR1 ENHRY, CDR2 SYGVKD. This CDR3 comprises 15 residues. CDR3 region: CAISESGTGAYGYTF. The DNA of the CDR3 is TGTGCCATCAGTGAGTCTGGGACAGGGGCCTATGGCTACACCTTC.

This chain connects TRBV2 to TRBJ1-5, with D perhaps matching TRBD1 (5 bases). The germline CDR1 and CDR2 sequences are SNHLY and FYNNEI. V gave up 7 bases and J gave up 0 bases, with 10 bases separating them. This CDR3 is built from 14 residues. CDR3 region: CASTGGFSNQPQHF. The CDR3 nucleotides read TGTGCCAGCACCGGGGGATTTAGCAATCAGCCCCAGCATTTT.

The V and J genes are TRBV28 and TRBJ1-5; TRBD1 agrees at 11 bases. There are 19 residues in the CDR3. Losses at the gene ends were 6 bases for V and 5 bases for J; bases not matched to a gene: 18. CDR1 and CDR2 (germline): MDHEN, SYDVKM. CDR3 sequence reads: CASRPSTLGQGAMDQPQHF. In nucleotides, the CDR3 is TGTGCCAGCAGACCCTCAACTTTAGGACAGGGGGCGATGGATCAGCCCCAGCATTTT.

The chain uses TRBV12-5 and TRBJ2-7; D remains ambiguous. Germline lookup yields CDR1 LGHNT and CDR2 FRNRAP. The V end was cut by 5 bases, the J end by 2 bases, with 10 bases between. The CDR3 is 13 amino acids. The CDR3 DNA reads TGTGCTAGTGGTGATCCCCCCCCCTACGAGCAGTACTTC. Residues: CASGDPPPYEQYF.

The chain employs TRBV7-9 and TRBJ2-3, with D perhaps TRBD1 or TRBD2 (5 bases each). The V gene lost 2 bases and the J gene lost 2 bases, with 11 bases spanning the gap. CDR3 size: 15 residues. Germline values: CDR1 SEHNR, CDR2 FQNEAQ (reference sequence). CDR3 bases: TGTGCCAGCAGCTTAATGGGGGAAACCACAGATACGCAGTATTTT. This codes for CASSLMGETTDTQYF.